This T cell receptor beta chain originates from a study of cytomegalovirus exposure and HLA in healthy donors. Study information: A preliminary data release comprised tens of millions of unique TCRs obtained from HLA-typed donors.

In germline, CDR1 is MNHNS, CDR2 SASEGT. Trimming left V 8 bases short and J 0 bases short, with 10 bases between. CDR3 length: 13 amino acids. About this clone: Its antigen is not identified.

60 Vbeta and 13 Jbeta primers were used in PCR. Assay used: immunoSEQ multiplex PCR; TCRdb lists only in-frame clones, some missing. In all, the sample yields 150,000 or so clones. Regarding the study as a whole: Diagnosis of cytomegalovirus status made by the classifier reportedly showed high specificity and sensitivity.

Input material: PBMCs. The clonotype was recovered from a man aged 30-40 years in good health and CMV-seronegative. This chain uses TRBV6-1 with TRBJ1-2; D may be TRBD1 (6 bases). CDR3 region: CASLRTANYGYTF. The DNA of the CDR3 is TGTGCCAGCCTTCGGACAGCTAACTATGGCTACACCTTC.